Given below is one TCR beta chain in context. Its target antigen remains unknown. Base qualities are not provided; no much larger clone lies one nucleotide away. Preparation of the library involved the immunoSEQ multiplex PCR assay. TCRdb holds this immuneACCESS table with in-frame rearrangements only. Some clones are missing; in checked studies, unresolved V genes explain under half, and the rest has no known cause. For this sample the table gives more than 75,000 clones, of which roughly 93% were detected only once. The top ten hold approximately 0.22% of the sample. The data originate from a study of technical replicates of blood from a handful of donors (dated by TCRdb to the late 2010s). V is reduced by 8 bases and J by 0 bases, leaving a spacing of 10 bases between them. As encoded in the germline V gene, CDR1 is MNHEY while CDR2 is SVGAGI. The CDR3 has 13 amino acids, counting the end cysteine and phenylalanine. The entry retains the CDR3 DNA only, 39 bases that are in frame from base 1.

This receptor was identified in a human donor in good health. Sequencing was done on a sample of T cells isolated from PBMCs. The V and J segments used are TRBV6-5 and TRBJ2-5; the D gene lacks a confident call. The nucleotides read TGTGCCAGCTCTCGAGGCCACCAAGAGACCCAGTACTTC. It encodes CASSRGHQETQYF.